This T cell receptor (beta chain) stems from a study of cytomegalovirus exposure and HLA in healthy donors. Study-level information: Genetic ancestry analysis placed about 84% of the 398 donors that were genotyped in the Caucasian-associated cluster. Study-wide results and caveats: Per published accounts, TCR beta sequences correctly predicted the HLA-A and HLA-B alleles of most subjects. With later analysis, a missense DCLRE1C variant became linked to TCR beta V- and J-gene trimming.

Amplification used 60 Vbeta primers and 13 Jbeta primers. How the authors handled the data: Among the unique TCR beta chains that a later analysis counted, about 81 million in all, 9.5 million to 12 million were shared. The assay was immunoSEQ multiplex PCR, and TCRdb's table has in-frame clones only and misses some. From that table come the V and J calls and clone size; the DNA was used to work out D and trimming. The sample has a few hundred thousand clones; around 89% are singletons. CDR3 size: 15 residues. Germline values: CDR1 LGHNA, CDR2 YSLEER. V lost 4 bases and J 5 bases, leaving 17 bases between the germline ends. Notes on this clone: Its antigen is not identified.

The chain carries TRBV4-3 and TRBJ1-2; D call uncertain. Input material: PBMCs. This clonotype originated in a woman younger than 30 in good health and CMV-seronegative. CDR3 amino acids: CASSPEPVRVYGYTF. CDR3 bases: TGCGCCAGCAGCCCTGAACCGGTCCGGGTTTATGGCTACACCTTC.